This TCR beta chain was documented in a study of T cells after yellow fever vaccination. On this clonotype: Its specificity is not known.

Points from the study as a whole: It was the secondary response that reached its peak faster, day 5 versus 15, but it was weaker.

V lost 4 bases, J lost 6 bases, and 4 bases stayed unmatched. This CDR3 spans 14 amino acids. Per germline, CDR1 SGHRS and CDR2 YFSETQ. TCRdb reanalysed the 5' RACE reads using MiXCR and keeps one entry per CDR3 protein. The sample yields 500,000 to 650,000 distinct CDR3 sequences, about a sixth seen once. The chain couples TRBV5-1 to TRBJ2-4; the match to TRBD1 covers 10 bases. This sequence originates from a man in his late teens or twenties who received the YFV17D yellow fever vaccine. Sequencing was performed on PBMCs, taken about 5 days after the first yellow fever vaccination. CDR3 region: CASSDGQGGNIQYF. CDR3 nucleotides: TGCGCCAGCAGCGACGGACAGGGGGGAAACATTCAGTACTTC. The entire variable domain, with the rest obtained from reference TRBV5-1 and TRBJ2-4, is as follows: KAGVTQTPRYLIKTRGQQVTLSCSPISGHRSVSWYQQTPGQGLQFLFEYFSETQRNKGNFPGRFSGRQFSNSRSEMNVSTLELGDSALYLCASSDGQGGNIQYFGAGTRLSVL.